This record covers a single TCR beta chain. Germline loops: CDR1 SQVTM, CDR2 ANQGSEA. The CDR3 length is 13 residues. With 5 bases removed from V and 2 bases from J, the gap between germline ends came to 13 bases. This record comes from a study of OX40 agonist ivuxolimab in advanced cancers. Study information: Patients got intravenous ivuxolimab at 0.01 to 10 mg/kg every 2 weeks. The study enrolled dose-escalation patients with hepatocellular carcinoma, melanoma, renal cell or head and neck cancer. Treatment received earlier with anti-PD-1, anti-PD-L1 or anti-CTLA-4 agents was allowed, and less than 45% had some.

Produced via immunoSEQ multiplex PCR; TCRdb's table is partial and in-frame only. The sample holds tens of thousands of clones, around 89% seen once. The TCR originated in an adult with an advanced solid tumor such as melanoma, head and neck, liver or kidney cancer. V and J are TRBV29-1 and TRBJ2-7; D not resolved. Sequencing used CD4+ or CD8+ T cells sorted from blood, obtained in a trial of the OX40 agonist ivuxolimab. CDR3 region: CSVILSITYEQYF. The DNA for the CDR3 is TGCAGCGTTATTTTGTCTATTACCTACGAGCAGTACTTC.